This is a list of T cell receptor beta chains from one sample in a study of shared clonotypes between healthy human individuals. Using immunoSEQ multiplex PCR, the repertoire was profiled, and TCRdb retains in-frame clones only, with some absent. In the table there are some 300,000 clones, 73% of which are singletons. The sequencing sample was made of memory CD4+ T cells sorted from blood. All receptors come from a man under 40 in good health. Both conserved end residues are part of each CDR3. The D gene is left open where the match is weak. Some rows mark clone size as missing; the rest say once, few, many or name a class of expanded clone.

abundance | d_gene | j_gene | v_gene | CDR3aa | CDR3nt
. | . | TRBJ1-2 | TRBV6-6 | CASSYEGFRGYTF | TGTGCCAGCAGTTACGAGGGTTTTCGAGGCTACACCTTC
. | . | TRBJ2-1 | TRBV29-1 | CSVGGPPGEQFF | TGCAGCGTGGGGGGACCCCCTGGTGAGCAGTTCTTC
. | . | TRBJ2-6 | TRBV19 | CASLRDGSYSGANVLTF | TGTGCCAGCCTCCGGGACGGGAGTTACTCTGGGGCCAACGTCCTGACTTTC
few | . | TRBJ2-5 | TRBV28 | CASSLGGRQETQYF | TGTGCCAGCAGTTTAGGGGGCAGACAAGAGACCCAGTACTTC
. | . | TRBJ1-1 | TRBV15 | CATSKNPRMNTEAFF | TGTGCCACCAGCAAGAATCCCCGGATGAACACTGAAGCTTTCTTT
. | . | TRBJ2-2 | TRBV30 | CAWSVVVGSGELFF | TGTGCCTGGAGTGTAGTTGTGGGATCCGGGGAGCTGTTTTTT
few | . | TRBJ2-1 | TRBV4-1 | CASSREGAYNEQFF | TGCGCCAGCAGCCGGGAGGGGGCTTACAATGAGCAGTTCTTC
. | . | TRBJ2-7 | TRBV28 | CATSTAPRFYEQYF | TGTGCCACCTCAACAGCCCCCCGTTTTTACGAGCAGTACTTC
few | . | TRBJ1-1 | TRBV11-2 | CASSLRENTEAFF | TGTGCCAGCAGCTTAAGAGAGAACACTGAAGCTTTCTTT
. | . | TRBJ2-2 | TRBV28 | CASSRASGSPTGGELFF | TGTGCCAGCAGCCGGGCGTCGGGGAGCCCAACTGGGGGGGAGCTGTTTTTT
. | TRBD2 | TRBJ2-1 | TRBV5-1 | CASTPYGGTLSEQFF | TGCGCCAGCACCCCCTACGGGGGGACGTTATCTGAGCAGTTCTTC
. | TRBD1 | TRBJ2-7 | TRBV18 | CASSPPNRGVDEQYF | TGTGCCAGCTCACCACCGAACAGGGGGGTCGACGAGCAGTACTTC
. | TRBD1 | TRBJ2-7 | TRBV29-1 | CSVNGIRDRETYEQYF | TGCAGCGTTAATGGTATCCGGGACAGAGAAACGTACGAGCAGTACTTC
. | . | TRBJ2-2 | TRBV5-1 | CASSSDPNTGELFF | TGCGCCAGCAGCTCGGATCCGAACACCGGGGAGCTGTTTTTT
. | TRBD2 | TRBJ2-1 | TRBV28 | CATSGTGITNEQFF | TGTGCCACAAGCGGGACGGGTATAACCAATGAGCAGTTCTTC
once | . | TRBJ2-7 | TRBV7-9 | CASNNLLASEQYF | TGTGCCAGCAACAATTTACTAGCCTCCGAGCAGTACTTC
. | . | TRBJ2-3 | TRBV5-8 | CASTRRGTDTQYF | TGTGCCAGCACCAGACGAGGGACAGATACGCAGTATTTT
. | . | TRBJ2-7 | TRBV10-2 | CASSRDSPYEQYF | TGCGCCAGCAGCCGGGACTCCCCCTACGAGCAGTACTTC
. | TRBD1 | TRBJ1-1 | TRBV10-2 | CASGRTGENTEAFF | TGCGCCAGCGGGAGGACAGGAGAAAACACTGAAGCTTTCTTT
. | . | TRBJ2-1 | TRBV5-4 | CASSLQGNEQFF | TGTGCCAGCAGCCTACAGGGCAATGAGCAGTTCTTC
. | . | TRBJ2-7 | TRBV18 | CASSPGVREGEQYF | TGTGCCAGCTCACCGGGGGTCAGGGAAGGCGAGCAGTACTTC
many | . | TRBJ1-6 | TRBV4-3 | CASSQDLIPGSNSPLHF | TGCGCCAGCAGCCAAGATCTCATTCCGGGCAGCAATTCACCCCTCCACTTT